These T cell receptor beta chains were read from a single sample in a study of technical replicates of blood from a few donors. TCRdb's copy holds only in-frame clones and misses some; the assay was immunoSEQ multiplex PCR. This sample has about 70,000 clones, with roughly 96% found just once. Sequenced input: T cells isolated from PBMCs. These receptors all stem from a human donor in good health. Each CDR3 is given with its conserved first and last residue. A D gene is named only where the DNA matches it firmly. Not every row has a clone size; where given, it reads once, few, many or a size class.

v_gene,abundance,d_gene,j_gene,CDR3aa,CDR3nt
TRBV2,-,-,TRBJ1-4,CASSDTGFSEKLFF,TGTGCCAGCAGTGACACAGGGTTCTCTGAAAAACTGTTTTTT
TRBV5-1,-,TRBD1,TRBJ1-1,CASSLSQGTGSEAFF,TGCGCCAGCAGCCTAAGCCAAGGGACAGGGAGTGAAGCTTTCTTT
TRBV4-1,-,TRBD2,TRBJ2-5,CASSHPLAGGTETQYF,TGCGCCAGCAGCCACCCACTAGCGGGGGGAACGGAGACCCAGTACTTC
TRBV5-1,-,-,TRBJ1-1,CASSLVGRNTEAFF,TGCGCCAGCAGCTTGGTTGGGAGAAACACTGAAGCTTTCTTT
TRBV9,-,-,TRBJ2-7,CASSVGGVGQSYEQYF,TGTGCCAGCAGCGTAGGGGGAGTAGGACAGTCCTACGAGCAGTACTTC
TRBV28,-,TRBD1,TRBJ1-2,CASRERGRGYTF,TGTGCCAGCAGGGAAAGGGGGCGGGGCTACACCTTC
TRBV4-1,-,-,TRBJ2-7,CASSRPTRGPYEQYF,TGCGCCAGCAGCCGCCCCACCAGGGGACCCTACGAGCAGTACTTC
TRBV13,-,-,TRBJ2-7,CASSLRGQGKPHEQYF,TGTGCCAGCAGCCTACGTGGGCAGGGGAAACCCCACGAGCAGTACTTC
TRBV29-1,-,-,TRBJ2-2,CSVPVNTGELFF,TGCAGCGTTCCGGTGAACACCGGGGAGCTGTTTTTT
TRBV27,-,-,TRBJ1-5,CASSPGGGFHQPQHF,TGTGCCAGCAGTCCCGGGGGGGGATTCCATCAGCCCCAGCATTTT
TRBV4-1,-,-,TRBJ1-5,CASSRARGSNQPQHF,TGCGCCAGCAGCCGGGCCAGGGGAAGCAATCAGCCCCAGCATTTT
TRBV6-5,-,-,TRBJ1-4,CASRTIRVGNEKLFF,TGTGCCAGCAGAACTATCAGGGTTGGTAATGAAAAACTGTTTTTT
TRBV6-5,-,TRBD1,TRBJ1-2,CASSPGGYGYTF,TGTGCCAGCAGTCCAGGGGGCTATGGCTACACCTTC
TRBV15,few,-,TRBJ2-3,CATSNPTGKDTDTQYF,TGTGCCACCAGCAACCCGACCGGGAAGGACACAGATACGCAGTATTTT
TRBV5-1,-,TRBD2,TRBJ2-3,CASSFLLAANTDTQYF,TGCGCCAGCAGCTTTCTACTAGCGGCCAACACAGATACGCAGTATTTT
TRBV5-6,-,TRBD1,TRBJ2-3,CASSLLAGGGTDTQYF,TGTGCCAGCAGCTTACTTGCAGGGGGAGGCACAGATACGCAGTATTTT
TRBV4-1,-,-,TRBJ2-1,CASSQEGAGRRGEQFF,TGCGCCAGCAGCCAAGAAGGCGCCGGCCGAAGGGGAGAGCAGTTCTTC
TRBV2,-,TRBD2,TRBJ2-2,CASKLAGDTGELFF,TGTGCCAGCAAACTAGCGGGAGACACCGGGGAGCTGTTTTTT
TRBV4-1,-,TRBD2,TRBJ2-1,CASSQVSAGNEQFF,TGCGCCAGCAGCCAAGTATCAGCGGGGAATGAGCAGTTCTTC
TRBV5-1,-,TRBD1,TRBJ2-1,CASSFNRGGYNEQFF,TGCGCCAGCAGCTTCAACAGGGGCGGATACAATGAGCAGTTCTTC
TRBV5-4,-,TRBD1,TRBJ2-7,CASSLGQGKYEQYF,TGTGCCAGCAGCTTGGGACAGGGTAAATACGAGCAGTACTTC
TRBV11-2,-,-,TRBJ1-1,CASSLDGLRGIRAEAFF,TGTGCCAGCAGCTTAGATGGGCTGCGAGGGATAAGAGCTGAAGCTTTCTTT
TRBV19,-,-,TRBJ1-2,CATSEHHGYTF,TGTGCCACCTCCGAACACCATGGCTACACCTTC
TRBV2,-,-,TRBJ2-1,CASREKWSSYNEQFF,TGTGCCAGCAGGGAAAAATGGAGCTCCTACAATGAGCAGTTCTTC
TRBV18,once,TRBD1,TRBJ2-7,CASSPNMAGGLYEQYF,TGTGCCAGCTCACCAAATATGGCAGGGGGCCTGTACGAGCAGTACTTC
TRBV4-2,-,TRBD1,TRBJ2-7,CASSYLALGQPYEQYF,TGTGCCAGCAGCTACCTAGCTTTGGGACAGCCCTACGAGCAGTACTTC
TRBV5-1,-,TRBD1,TRBJ2-2,CASSSTGGDTGELFF,TGCGCCAGCAGCTCGACAGGGGGGGACACCGGGGAGCTGTTTTTT
TRBV27,-,-,TRBJ1-2,CASSLSGQSPNYGYTF,TGTGCCAGCAGTTTAAGTGGGCAGTCACCGAACTATGGCTACACCTTC
TRBV7-9,-,TRBD2,TRBJ2-7,CASSLDTSGRTYEQYF,TGTGCCAGCAGCTTGGACACTAGCGGGAGGACCTACGAGCAGTACTTC
TRBV30,-,-,TRBJ1-4,CAVWGGAKREKLFF,TGTGCCGTATGGGGGGGGGCGAAGCGAGAAAAACTGTTTTTT
TRBV6-1,-,-,TRBJ1-4,CASFGGGGEKLFF,TGTGCCAGCTTCGGTGGGGGCGGGGAAAAACTGTTTTTT
TRBV4-1,-,TRBD2,TRBJ2-7,CASSHLLAGSSYEQYF,TGCGCCAGCAGCCACCTACTAGCGGGATCCTCCTACGAGCAGTACTTC
TRBV13,-,TRBD1,TRBJ1-2,CASTLQGNYGYTF,TGTGCCAGCACCTTACAGGGGAACTATGGCTACACCTTC
TRBV2,-,TRBD1,TRBJ1-1,CASSDRQGREAFF,TGTGCCAGCAGCGACCGACAGGGTAGGGAAGCTTTCTTT
TRBV4-1,-,-,TRBJ1-6,CASSQGNLLRNSPLHF,TGCGCCAGCAGCCAAGGGAACCTCCTCAGGAATTCACCCCTCCACTTT
TRBV21-1,-,-,TRBJ1-5,CASSKVVQDQPQHF,TGTGCCAGCAGCAAAGTGGTCCAGGATCAGCCCCAGCATTTT
TRBV5-6,-,-,TRBJ1-1,CASSLWEGRGAFF,TGTGCCAGCAGCTTGTGGGAGGGGAGGGGAGCTTTCTTT
TRBV13,-,-,TRBJ1-4,CASSPSGVGLFF,TGTGCCAGCAGCCCCTCAGGGGTCGGACTGTTTTTT
TRBV20-1,-,-,TRBJ2-5,CSASFRETQYF,TGCAGTGCTAGTTTTCGGGAGACCCAGTACTTC
TRBV28,-,-,TRBJ2-1,CASRYYNEQFF,TGTGCCAGCCGCTATTACAATGAGCAGTTCTTC
TRBV27,-,TRBD1,TRBJ2-7,CASSQGQGVHREQYF,TGTGCCAGCAGTCAGGGACAGGGGGTGCACAGAGAGCAGTACTTC
TRBV27,-,-,TRBJ1-4,CASSSQWGDNEKLFF,TGTGCCAGCAGTTCTCAGTGGGGGGATAATGAAAAACTGTTTTTT
TRBV5-5,-,TRBD1,TRBJ1-1,CASNQGGGTEAFF,TGTGCCAGCAACCAGGGGGGTGGCACTGAAGCTTTCTTT
TRBV5-1,-,TRBD1,TRBJ1-1,CASSSVQGAGTEAFF,TGCGCCAGCAGCTCAGTACAGGGGGCAGGCACTGAAGCTTTCTTT
TRBV20-1,once,TRBD2,TRBJ2-7,CSGRESAEQYF,TGCAGTGGGCGGGAGTCCGCCGAGCAGTACTTC
TRBV6-1,-,-,TRBJ1-3,CASSQGGNTIYF,TGTGCCAGCAGTCAGGGTGGAAACACCATATATTTT
TRBV11-3,-,-,TRBJ2-7,CASSHLVGQGRPYEQYF,TGTGCCAGCAGCCACCTGGTTGGGCAGGGGCGCCCCTACGAGCAGTACTTC
TRBV7-8,-,-,TRBJ1-6,CASSPVNSPLHF,TGTGCCAGCAGTCCCGTAAATTCACCCCTCCACTTT
TRBV18,once,-,TRBJ1-2,CASSPAGTPNYGYTF,TGTGCCAGCTCACCCGCCGGGACACCTAACTATGGCTACACCTTC
TRBV5-4,-,-,TRBJ1-1,CASSLYKGSSEAFF,TGTGCCAGCAGCTTGTACAAGGGGTCGTCTGAAGCTTTCTTT
TRBV15,-,TRBD1,TRBJ2-7,CATRSGQGANEQYF,TGTGCCACCAGGAGTGGACAGGGGGCGAACGAGCAGTACTTC
TRBV27,-,TRBD1,TRBJ1-1,CASSFSGQGATEAFF,TGTGCCAGCAGTTTTTCGGGACAGGGGGCCACTGAAGCTTTCTTT
TRBV6-5,-,-,TRBJ1-6,CASSYMSSYNSPLHF,TGTGCCAGCAGTTATATGAGCTCCTATAATTCACCCCTCCACTTT
TRBV20-1,once,-,TRBJ2-5,CSAWESETQYF,TGCAGTGCTTGGGAGTCGGAGACCCAGTACTTC
TRBV19,-,-,TRBJ1-1,CASRLYRVSTEAFF,TGTGCCAGTAGACTTTACAGGGTATCAACTGAAGCTTTCTTT
TRBV11-3,-,TRBD1,TRBJ1-2,CASSPQGQVGYGYTF,TGTGCCAGCAGCCCTCAGGGACAGGTGGGCTATGGCTACACCTTC
TRBV4-1,-,TRBD1,TRBJ1-3,CASSQEQGANTIYF,TGCGCCAGCAGCCAAGAACAGGGGGCCAACACCATATATTTT
TRBV11-2,-,-,TRBJ1-4,CASRDIQGAVKLFF,TGTGCCAGCAGAGACATACAGGGAGCAGTAAAACTGTTTTTT
TRBV6-4,-,TRBD2,TRBJ2-3,CASSDSKRGGDTQYF,TGTGCCAGCAGTGACTCTAAGCGGGGCGGGGATACGCAGTATTTT